The 25 T cell receptor beta chains in this list originate from one sample, sequenced in a study of spatial heterogeneity in lung cancer. Time point: sample taken at primary tumor resection. Each CDR3 protein gets one entry after TCRdb re-called the 5' RACE reads with MiXCR. The sample yields around 66,000 distinct CDR3 sequences, 6.3% seen once. The sample was PBMCs, taken at surgery. Receptors were obtained from a female donor with early-stage non-small cell lung cancer.

This clonotype was seen at least ten times. J is TRBJ2-2 and V is TRBV13; no reliable D call. Per the germline V gene, CDR1 is PRHDT and CDR2 is FYEKMQ (reference sequence). The V gene lost 5 bases and the J gene lost 5 bases, with 15 bases spanning the gap. CDR3 length equals 15 residues. The CDR3 reads CASSPQRGLTGELFF. The CDR3 DNA sequence: TGTGCCAGCAGCCCCCAGCGCGGATTGACCGGGGAGCTGTTTTTT. Using reference TRBV13 and TRBJ2-2 for the parts outside the CDR3, the full variable domain is AAGVIQSPRHLIKEKRETATLKCYPIPRHDTVYWYQQGPGQDPQFLISFYEKMQSDKGSIPDRFSAQQFSDYHSELNMSSLELGDSALYFCASSPQRGLTGELFFGEGSRLTVL.

The sample holds many counts of this clonotype. At one boundary the junction diverges from the germline segment, which might be a read error. The chain joins TRBV11-3 to TRBJ1-1; a possible D gene is TRBD1 (6 bases). This CDR3 has 13 residues. The germline V gene encodes CDR1 SGHNT and CDR2 YENEEA. CDR3 sequence reads: CASSLTGNAEAFF. The CDR3 DNA reads as TGTGCCAGCAGTTTAACAGGGAACGCTGAAGCTTTCTTT.

This clonotype was seen ten or more times. The chain carries TRBV5-1 and TRBJ2-3; 9 bases are a match to TRBD2. CDR1 is SGHRS, CDR2 YFSETQ, per germline. The CDR3 is 14 residues long. V trimming: 4 bases; J trimming: 6 bases; junction bases outside the gene matches: 6. The CDR3, as DNA: TGCGCCAGCAGCATGGGACTAGCAGGCGATACGCAGTATTTT. Its protein product is CASSMGLAGDTQYF.

This clonotype was counted at least ten times. V and J are TRBV7-8 and TRBJ2-1; unclear D gene. With 10 bases removed from V and 7 bases from J, the gap between germline ends came to 11 bases. Per the germline V gene, CDR1 is SGHVS and CDR2 is FQNEAQ. The CDR3 contains 11 residues. CDR3 region: CATGIRNEQFF. In nucleotides, the CDR3 is TGTGCCACAGGAATTCGGAATGAGCAGTTCTTC.

This clonotype has at least ten counts. This chain joins TRBV9 and TRBJ2-1; a possible D gene is TRBD2 (5 bases). Trimming removed 4 bases from V and 4 bases from J, with 15 bases in between. The CDR3 extends over 15 amino acids. Germline V gene sequence: CDR1 SGDLS, CDR2 YYNGEE. The CDR3, as DNA: TGTGCCAGCAGCCCGCGGGCCACGGGGTACAATGAGCAGTTCTTC. Translated, it gives CASSPRATGYNEQFF.

This clonotype was recorded many times. CDR3 sequence reads: CSVEVPGSTGELFF. The CDR3 nucleotides read TGCAGCGTTGAAGTTCCCGGATCCACCGGGGAGCTGTTTTTT. This chain joins TRBV29-1 and TRBJ2-2; D unresolved. The length of the CDR3 is 14 residues. CDR1 is SQVTM, CDR2 ANQGSEA, per germline. Trimming left V 1 base short and J 4 bases short, with 10 bases between.

The chain recombines TRBV10-3 with TRBJ1-2; 9 nucleotides match TRBD1. The V gene's germline CDR1 is ENHRY and CDR2 SYGVKD. Trimming took 6 bases from V and 5 from J; bases not matched to a gene: 10. The CDR3 contains 15 residues. The CDR3 bases are TGTGCCATCAGCCCCGGGACAGGGTCTGGGTATGGCTACACCTTC. Translation: CAISPGTGSGYGYTF.

In its sample, this clonotype was seen a few times. This chain joins TRBV28 and TRBJ1-5; D not certain. Germline V gene sequence: CDR1 MDHEN, CDR2 SYDVKM. Trimming left V 3 bases short and J 4 bases short, with 7 bases between. This CDR3 comprises 13 residues. CDR3 coding DNA: TGTGCCAGCAGTTTGCCTCGTAATCAGCCCCAGCATTTT. This encodes CASSLPRNQPQHF.

This clonotype was seen at least ten times. The chain recombines TRBV6-1 with TRBJ1-1, with D unclear. Germline V gene data show CDR1 as MNHNS and CDR2 as SASEGT. The V end was cut by 6 bases, the J end by 1 base, with 12 bases between. The CDR3 is 14 residues long. The CDR3 sequence is CASRLWNPNTEAFF. The CDR3 DNA sequence: TGTGCCAGCAGACTTTGGAACCCGAACACTGAAGCTTTCTTT.

This clonotype was counted ten times or more. The chain joins TRBV9 to TRBJ1-6; TRBD1 agrees at 7 bases. Germline V lookup: CDR1 SGDLS, CDR2 YYNGEE. Trimming took 5 bases from V and 4 from J; bases not matched to a gene: 9. CDR3 length: 16 residues. The CDR3 DNA follows: TGTGCCAGCAGTAAGGGGACAGAGTTTTATAATTCACCCCTCCACTTT. It codes for CASSKGTEFYNSPLHF.

This clonotype has a count of ten or more. The CDR3 sequence: CASSGLAGGSYNEQFF. The CDR3 DNA reads as TGTGCCAGCAGCGGACTAGCGGGAGGATCCTACAATGAGCAGTTCTTC. The rearrangement uses TRBV6-2 or TRBV6-3 and TRBJ2-1, with 14 bases fitting TRBD2. The germline V gene has CDR1 MNHEY and CDR2 SVGEGT. V was pared by 6 bases and J by 1 base, with 2 bases of the junction left unmatched. This CDR3 has 16 amino acids.

This clonotype was counted at least ten times. This rearrangement joins TRBV3-1 to TRBJ2-7; 8 positions agree with TRBD1. The V segment lost 0 bases and the J segment 6 bases; nucleotides outside the gene matches: 7. CDR3 size: 15 residues. CDR1 and CDR2 from the germline V gene are LGHDT and YNNKEL (reference sequence). CDR3 region: CASSQDLTGAGEQYF. The CDR3 bases are TGTGCCAGCAGCCAAGATCTGACAGGGGCAGGCGAGCAGTACTTC.

This clonotype has a count of ten or more. V gene TRBV6-2 or TRBV6-3 combines with J gene TRBJ1-5; D might be TRBD1 (6 bases). V lost 6 bases and J 5 bases, leaving 17 bases between the germline ends. This CDR3 is built from 15 residues. Germline V gene data show CDR1 as MNHEY and CDR2 as SVGEGT. The CDR3 loop reads CASRGRTAVDQPQHF. The CDR3 region has the DNA TGTGCCAGCAGGGGACGGACAGCGGTAGATCAGCCCCAGCATTTT.

This clonotype was seen repeatedly, ten times or more. The chain is built from TRBV11-2 and TRBJ2-7; 9 nucleotides align to TRBD1. This CDR3 contains 15 residues. Germline CDR1 is SGHAT and CDR2 is FQNNGV. The V segment lost 3 bases and the J segment 6 bases; nucleotides outside the gene matches: 9. In nucleotides, the CDR3 is TGTGCCAGCAGCTTTCTTTTGACAGGGGGTGGCGAGCAGTACTTC. Encoded protein: CASSFLLTGGGEQYF.

The chain carries TRBV29-1 and TRBJ2-1; D is undetermined. From germline, CDR1 is SQVTM and CDR2 ANQGSEA. This CDR3 contains 15 residues. Trimming cost V 3 bases and J 1 base, with 13 bases left between them. For the CDR3, the DNA is TGCAGCGTTGAGGGCCCAGTGCGATCCTACAATGAGCAGTTCTTC. It yields the protein CSVEGPVRSYNEQFF.

This chain links TRBV5-1 with TRBJ2-1; TRBD2 agrees at 11 bases. Germline CDR1 and CDR2: SGHRS and YFSETQ. The CDR3 covers 15 residues. V trimming: 7 bases; J trimming: 3 bases; junction bases outside the gene matches: 6. The DNA for the CDR3 is TGCGCCAGCTCCCGACTAGCGGGGATCTACAATGAGCAGTTCTTC. Translation: CASSRLAGIYNEQFF.

This clonotype occurred many times. The CDR3 DNA is TGTGCCAGCAGTTTAATTTTAGGGTCTGAAGCTTTCTTT. Encoded protein: CASSLILGSEAFF. The chain combines TRBV12-3 or TRBV12-4 with TRBJ1-1; D gene ambiguous. V shed 2 bases and J shed 6 bases, with 10 bases lying between them. This CDR3 has 13 residues.

The sample holds a few counts of this clonotype. The chain recombines TRBV2 with TRBJ1-4, with 9 nucleotides matching TRBD1. Germline values: CDR1 SNHLY, CDR2 FYNNEI. CDR3 length: 16 residues. V was pared by 6 bases and J by 3 bases, with 8 bases of the junction left unmatched. CDR3 residues: CASSPGQGIANEKLFF. Written as DNA, the CDR3 is TGTGCCAGCAGCCCGGGACAGGGTATCGCTAATGAAAAACTGTTTTTT. Based on the CDR3 plus reference TRBV2 and TRBJ1-4, the full variable domain is EPEVTQTPSHQVTQMGQEVILRCVPISNHLYFYWYRQILGQKVEFLVSFYNNEISEKSEIFDDQFSVERPDGSNFTLKIRSTKLEDSAMYFCASSPGQGIANEKLFFGSGTQLSVL.

Concerning this clonotype itself: A much larger clone differs from this one at a single base, so this may be a read error. The rearrangement joins TRBV20-1 to TRBJ2-7; 10 positions agree with TRBD1. This CDR3 is built from 17 residues. Germline lookup yields CDR1 DFQATT and CDR2 SNEGSKA (reference sequence). The CDR3, as DNA: TGCAGTGCTAGAGATCGGGTACCGGGACAGGGGTTCCACGAGCTGTACTTC. Translated: CSARDRVPGQGFHELYF.

This clonotype was seen ten or more times. The CDR3 reads CASSLQGAPGEPQHF. In DNA, the CDR3 is TGCGCCAGCAGCTTGCAAGGGGCCCCAGGGGAGCCCCAGCATTTT. This chain joins TRBV5-1 and TRBJ1-5; D perhaps matches TRBD1 (6 bases). Between the trimmed V and J ends, which lost 1 base and 8 bases, there was a span of 16 bases. Germline V gene sequence: CDR1 SGHRS, CDR2 YFSETQ. The length of the CDR3 is 15 residues.

This clonotype was counted at least ten times. The genes are TRBV2 and TRBJ2-3; D is unresolved. With 7 bases removed from V and 0 bases from J, the gap between germline ends came to 8 bases. Germline V gene lookup returns CDR1 SNHLY and CDR2 FYNNEI. CDR3 length: 13 residues. The CDR3 reads CASNIVSTDTQYF. CDR3 DNA sequence: TGTGCCAGCAACATAGTTAGCACAGATACGCAGTATTTT.

This clonotype has more than one count but fewer than ten. The chain carries TRBV20-1 and TRBJ1-2; 11 bases fit TRBD1. This CDR3 comprises 15 residues. After removal of 4 bases from V and 0 bases from J, the junction contained 4 bases not matched to a gene. The germline V gene encodes CDR1 DFQATT and CDR2 SNEGSKA (reference sequence). The CDR3 sequence is CSATGQGATNYGYTF. Written as DNA, the CDR3 is TGCAGTGCTACTGGACAGGGGGCAACTAACTATGGCTACACCTTC.

The V call is TRBV28, the J call TRBJ1-1, with D possibly being TRBD1 (5 bases). Germline CDR1 MDHEN, CDR2 SYDVKM. Trimming removed 9 bases at V and 11 bases at J, with 16 bases between. The CDR3 loop spans 11 amino acids. The CDR3 region has the DNA TGTGCCAGTAGGGGTTGGGGGAAGGCTTTCTTT. It specifies CASRGWGKAFF.

The chain combines TRBV5-1 with TRBJ2-7; 7 bases line up with TRBD2. CDR3 length: 15 residues. The junction had 6 bases not matched to a gene; V was cut back by 0 bases and J by 3 bases. The germline gives CDR1 SGHRS, CDR2 YFSETQ. CDR3 amino acids: CASSLGPSGLYEQYF. The CDR3 DNA follows: TGCGCCAGCAGCTTGGGGCCTAGCGGACTCTACGAGCAGTACTTC.

This clonotype was seen a handful of times. The genes are TRBV10-3 and TRBJ1-3; 10 bases match TRBD1. CDR1 is ENHRY, CDR2 SYGVKD, per germline. Trimming cost V 4 bases and J 4 bases; bases outside gene matches: 7. CDR3 length: 16 residues. CDR3 nucleotide sequence: TGTGCCATCAGTGGACAGGGGGCGCGATCCGGAAACACCATATATTTT. Translating it yields CAISGQGARSGNTIYF.